This TCR beta chain is drawn from a study of T cell responses to AZD1222 COVID-19 vaccine. Regarding the study as a whole: A reported finding is that nearly half of spike-specific TCRs target unmutated variant regions. CD4 TCRs associated with vaccination spanned spike, dominating at 160-218 and 743-854.

The count of this clone is one. The antigen is unknown. Sequencing was performed with immunoSEQ multiplex PCR; in TCRdb, only in-frame clones are kept and a portion is missing. The sample includes around 150,000 clones, about 91% of them seen just once. The clonotype comes from an adult in good health. The source was peripheral blood, collected on day 0 of MenACWY control vaccination.

The CDR3 DNA is TGTGCCAGCAGTTTTAGCGAGGAGTCTGGCTACACCTTC. This codes for CASSFSEESGYTF. The chain links TRBV12-3 or TRBV12-4 to TRBJ1-2; D is unresolved. With 3 bases removed from V and 7 bases from J, the gap between germline ends came to 12 bases. The CDR3 runs 13 residues.